This T cell receptor beta chain emerged from a study of graft-versus-host responses after intestinal transplantation. Assay: immunoSEQ multiplex PCR; the TCRdb copy retains only in-frame clones and omits some. The top ten hold around 3.5% of the sample, which has 17,000 or so clones, about two fifths seen once. Per germline, CDR1 WNHNN and CDR2 SYGVQD (reference sequence). Trimming left V 3 bases short and J 8 bases short, with 14 bases between. The CDR3 consists of 15 residues. Investigators plated approximately 200,000 CFSE-labeled responder cells together with approximately 200,000 irradiated stimulator cells labeled with violet dye. Proliferating responders of the CD3+CD4+ and CD3+CD8+ phenotypes with low CFSE were sorted after the reaction.

This sample comprised alloreactive CD8+ T cells from a mixed lymphocyte reaction culture, obtained before intestinal transplant. Subset reported: CFSE-low proliferating T cells sorted from roughly 6-day pre-transplant mixed lymphocyte reaction (GvH or HvG direction). This clonotype originated in a human patient who received an intestinal transplant. This chain joins TRBV10-1 and TRBJ1-6; D is unclear. The CDR3 sequence is CASSDQDGFYSPLHF. CDR3 DNA sequence: TGCGCCAGCAGTGACCAGGACGGGTTTTATTCACCCCTCCACTTT.